This T cell receptor beta chain comes out of a study of beta chain features in type 1 diabetes. For the study at large: Patients looked much like healthy donors when it came to age, gender and cell yields.

Only a few counts were recorded for this clone. What it binds is unknown. Study-wide results and caveats: Unsettled here was the matter of whether HLA type influences TCRB rearrangement. The similarity of naive, central memory and Treg TCRB repertoires appeared greater among patients than among healthy donors.

The germline V gene encodes CDR1 SGDLS and CDR2 YYNGEE. V was clipped by 0 bases and J by 4 bases, with 9 bases between them. CDR3 size: 14 residues. Of the isolated RNA, all was reverse transcribed, and so the sequenced material was expressed TCRB transcripts. Measured with immunoSEQ multiplex PCR; TCRdb has only the in-frame clones, and not every one. The sample contains 310,000 or so clones, 11% of which appear only once. V and J are TRBV9 and TRBJ2-3, with a weak D call TRBD2 (6 bases). The TCR sequence derives from a woman aged 25-40 years in good health. Sequencing input: naive CD4+ T cells from blood. CDR3 nucleotide sequence: TGTGCCAGCAGCGTAGCACTAGCTCCAGATACGCAGTATTTT. Encoded protein: CASSVALAPDTQYF.